This TCR beta chain was sequenced during a study of blood T cell repertoires in COVID-19. In the original analysis: From reference gene primer amplification, estimates of nucleated cell counts were derived. TCRdb's table, derived via immunoSEQ multiplex PCR, lists solely in-frame clones and lacks some. D and trimming come from the DNA, and the V and J calls and clone size come from that table. This table holds approximately 210,000 clones, roughly 86% found once. V lost 1 base and J 0 bases, leaving 7 bases between the germline ends. Germline assignment: CDR1 SQVTM and CDR2 ANQGSEA. The CDR3 runs to 13 residues.

The source is a woman in her forties or fifties with active or convalescent COVID-19. This chain links TRBV29-1 with TRBJ2-7; D is possibly TRBD1 (5 bases). The sequenced material came from peripheral blood. CDR3 in DNA: TGCAGCGTTGAAGTGGACACCTCCTACGAGCAGTACTTC. Its translation: CSVEVDTSYEQYF.